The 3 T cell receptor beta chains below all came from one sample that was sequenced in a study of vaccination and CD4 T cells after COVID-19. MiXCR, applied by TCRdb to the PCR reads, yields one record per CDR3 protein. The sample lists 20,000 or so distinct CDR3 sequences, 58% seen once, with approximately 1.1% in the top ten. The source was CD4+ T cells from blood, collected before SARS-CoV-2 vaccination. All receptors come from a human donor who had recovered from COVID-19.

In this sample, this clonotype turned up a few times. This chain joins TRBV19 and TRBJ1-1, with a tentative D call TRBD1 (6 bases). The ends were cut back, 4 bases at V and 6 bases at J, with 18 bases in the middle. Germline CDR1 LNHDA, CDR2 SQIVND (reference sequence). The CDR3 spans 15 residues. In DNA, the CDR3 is TGTGCCAGTAGTACACACAGGGAAAGGGGGTCTGAAGCTTTCTTT. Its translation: CASSTHRERGSEAFF.

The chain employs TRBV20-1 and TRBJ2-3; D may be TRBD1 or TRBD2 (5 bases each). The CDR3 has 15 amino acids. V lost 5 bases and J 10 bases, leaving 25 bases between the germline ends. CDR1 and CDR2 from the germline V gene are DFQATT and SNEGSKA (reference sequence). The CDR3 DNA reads TGCAGTGCTGGAGGCTCAGGGACCCCTGTGCGTCCGCAGTATTTT. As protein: CSAGGSGTPVRPQYF.

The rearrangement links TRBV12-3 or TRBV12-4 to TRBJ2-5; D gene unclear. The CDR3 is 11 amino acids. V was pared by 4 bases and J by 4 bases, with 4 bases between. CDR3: CASSSSETQYF. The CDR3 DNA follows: TGTGCCAGCAGTTCCTCAGAGACCCAGTACTTC.